This T cell receptor beta chain is from a study of blood T cell repertoires in COVID-19. For the study at large: Both acute and convalescent COVID-19 samples were obtained from the United States, Italy and Spain. T cells, B-cell-depleted T cells, or PBMCs supplied cDNA or gDNA.

V gave up 4 bases and J gave up 3 bases; unmatched junction bases: 15. CDR1 is SGHNT, CDR2 YYREEE, per germline (reference sequence). The CDR3 contains 20 residues. In the original workflow: Estimates of nucleated cell counts were drawn from the amplification of reference gene primers. The method was immunoSEQ multiplex PCR; TCRdb's version includes in-frame clones alone and lacks a portion of them. Clonal size and the V and J genes are those of that table, whereas D and trimming came from the DNA. The sample includes over 95,000 clones, 80% to 90% of them seen just once. This clone was picked up one time.

What was sequenced was peripheral blood. The chain joins TRBV5-4 to TRBJ2-1; TRBD2 agrees at 14 bases. The origin of this receptor is a woman aged 50 to 60 with acute or convalescent COVID-19. The CDR3 sequence: CASSGAETSGGAWFYNEQFF. As DNA, the CDR3 is TGTGCCAGCAGCGGGGCGGAGACTAGCGGGGGGGCCTGGTTCTACAATGAGCAGTTCTTC. The whole variable domain, filled in from reference TRBV5-4 and TRBJ2-1, reads ETGVTQSPTHLIKTRGQQVTLRCSSQSGHNTVSWYQQALGQGPQFIFQYYREEENGRGNFPPRFSGLQFPNYSSELNVNALELDDSALYLCASSGAETSGGAWFYNEQFFGPGTRLTVL.